This section outlines one TCR beta chain sequence together with its context. Antigen unknown. Trimming pared 5 bases from V and 0 bases from J, leaving 8 bases between. Germline values: CDR1 SGDLS, CDR2 YYNGEE. There are 14 residues in the CDR3. These data originate in a study of T cell responses to AZD1222 COVID-19 vaccine. Using immunoSEQ multiplex PCR, the repertoire was profiled, and TCRdb retains in-frame clones only, with some absent. The sample contains 120,000 or so clones, approximately 90% of which appear only once. Study-level points and caveats: Spike-specific TCR repertoires showed rising breadth and depth after two AZD1222 doses. The CD4 TCRs associated with vaccination extended across spike and predominated at 160-218 and 743-854. Donors were chiefly white British, with a greater number of females, and clonal diversity was perhaps underestimated.

The source was peripheral blood, collected on day 0 of AZD1222 vaccination. This receptor was identified in an adult in good health. This chain joins TRBV9 and TRBJ2-2; D gene unclear. CDR3 DNA sequence: TGTGCCAGCAGATTATATGCGAACACCGGGGAGCTGTTTTTT. This gives the protein CASRLYANTGELFF.